The present T cell receptor (beta chain) was sequenced within a study of blood T cells in healthy people across ages. As for the study in general: About one barcoded beta molecule per two T cells was captured by template switching.

The second PCR ran roughly 6 to 11 cycles with a sample-barcoded 5' primer and J-beta primers. All cDNA molecules were each tagged by a template-switch adaptor with 12 random nucleotides. TCRdb used MiXCR to reprocess the 5' RACE reads, holding one entry per CDR3 protein. The data hold over a million distinct CDR3 sequences, with roughly 45% observed a single time. This clonotype was observed a handful of times. Looked up from germline, CDR1 is DFQATT and CDR2 is SNEGSKA (reference sequence). The CDR3 is 14 amino acids. V lost 3 bases, J lost 8 bases, and 17 bases lay in between. The J gene is TRBJ2-1, the V gene TRBV20-1; possibly TRBD1 for D (5 bases). The sequence was obtained from a woman aged 60-70 years in good health. The source material was blood. CDR3 in DNA: TGCAGTGCTAGTATCGGCGAAGGGGTCCATGAGCAGTTCTTC. Translated: CSASIGEGVHEQFF.